This TCR beta chain stems from a study of radiotherapy plus CTLA-4 blockade in lung cancer. Germline V lookup: CDR1 MGHRA, CDR2 YSYEKL. This CDR3 region has 14 residues. The V segment lost 1 base and the J segment 7 bases; nucleotides outside the gene matches: 7. Sequenced by immunoSEQ multiplex PCR; TCRdb stores in-frame clones only, minus some. The sample records about 120,000 clones, 85% to 90% being singletons. This TCR was recovered from a human donor with non-small cell lung cancer that progressed on radiotherapy plus ipilimumab. The chain uses TRBV4-1 and TRBJ2-7; TRBD2 matches 7 bases. Material: peripheral blood, obtained from a patient treated with radiotherapy plus ipilimumab. DNA of the CDR3: TGCGCCAGCAGCCAAGTAGCGGGTGGAGGAGAGCAGTACTTC. This encodes CASSQVAGGGEQYF.